Following are 23 T cell receptor beta chains from one sample sequenced in a study of T cell changes during pregnancy in multiple sclerosis. Generated by immunoSEQ multiplex PCR, the TCRdb table keeps only in-frame clones and is missing some. The repertoire holds approximately 17,000 clones, with about 83% as singletons. The specimen comprised CD8+ T cells from peripheral blood mononuclear cells, sampled in the second trimester of pregnancy. Every receptor here comes from a female donor in good health, enrolled as a control in a pregnancy study.

The chain is built from TRBV7-3 and TRBJ2-7; 10 nucleotides match TRBD2. The CDR3 runs 15 residues. With V trimmed by 6 bases and J by 3 bases, 8 bases remained unmatched. Germline V gene sequence: CDR1 SGHTA, CDR2 FQGTGA. CDR3 region: CASSPTGTSVYEQYF. The CDR3 coding sequence is TGTGCCAGCAGTCCCACCGGGACTAGCGTCTACGAGCAGTACTTC.

The chain employs TRBV9 and TRBJ2-5; 8 bases line up with TRBD1. This CDR3 contains 15 residues. With 4 bases clipped from V and 5 bases from J, the junction kept 10 bases outside the gene matches. Germline V lookup: CDR1 SGDLS, CDR2 YYNGEE. The chain's CDR3 is CASSPKQGEAETQYF. CDR3 bases: TGTGCCAGCAGCCCTAAACAGGGGGAAGCGGAGACCCAGTACTTC.

CDR3 amino acids: CASSFGKANYGYTF. The CDR3, as DNA: TGTGCCAGTAGTTTTGGCAAAGCTAACTATGGCTACACCTTC. This chain connects TRBV19 to TRBJ1-2; D ambiguous. The CDR3 length is 14 residues. The V gene lost 5 bases and the J gene lost 0 bases, with 10 bases spanning the gap. CDR1 and CDR2 from the germline V gene are LNHDA and SQIVND (reference sequence). Based on the CDR3 plus reference TRBV19 and TRBJ1-2, the full variable domain is DGGITQSPKYLFRKEGQNVTLSCEQNLNHDAMYWYRQDPGQGLRLIYYSQIVNDFQKGDIAEGYSVSREKKESFPLTVTSAQKNPTAFYLCASSFGKANYGYTFGSGTRLTVV.

The chain employs TRBV7-9 and TRBJ2-3; a weak D match, TRBD2 (5 bases). Germline CDR1 reads SEHNR; CDR2 reads FQNEAQ (reference sequence). V was cut by 5 bases and J by 0 bases, with 12 bases left in between. The CDR3 is 15 amino acids. The CDR3 DNA sequence: TGTGCCAGCAGCCGAGACTGGACTAGCACAGATACGCAGTATTTT. This sequence encodes CASSRDWTSTDTQYF. Based on the CDR3 plus reference TRBV7-9 and TRBJ2-3, the full variable domain is DTGVSQNPRHKITKRGQNVTFRCDPISEHNRLYWYRQTLGQGPEFLTYFQNEAQLEKSRLLSDRFSAERPKGSFSTLEIQRTEQGDSAMYLCASSRDWTSTDTQYFGPGTRLTVL.

This clone was observed a few times. The chain is built from TRBV29-1 and TRBJ1-3, with D uncertain. The ends were cut back, 4 bases at V and 2 bases at J, with 9 bases in the middle. Per germline, CDR1 SQVTM and CDR2 ANQGSEA. CDR3 length: 13 residues. DNA of the CDR3: TGCAGCGTTGTCGGTCATCCTGGAAACACCATATATTTT. Translating gives CSVVGHPGNTIYF.

This clone has just a few counts. The gene calls are TRBV6-4 and TRBJ2-1, with D tentatively TRBD1 (6 bases). The CDR3 consists of 13 residues. Germline loops: CDR1 MRHNA, CDR2 SNTAGT. V was cut by 4 bases and J by 5 bases, with 9 bases left in between. The CDR3 DNA reads as TGTGCCAGCAGTGTTACAGGGAACAATGAGCAGTTCTTC. Its translation: CASSVTGNNEQFF.

The J gene is TRBJ1-1, the V gene TRBV5-5; a possible D gene is TRBD1 (5 bases). Trimming left V 5 bases short and J 7 bases short, with 15 bases between. The germline CDR1 and CDR2 sequences are SGHKS and YYEKEE (reference sequence). The CDR3 sequence is 13 residues long. DNA of the CDR3: TGTGCCAGCAGGCCCCGGGACTCCTATGAAGCTTTCTTT. This gives the protein CASRPRDSYEAFF.

The chain is built from TRBV5-4 and TRBJ2-7; 8 bases are shared with TRBD2. V lost 0 bases to trimming and J lost 6 bases; unmatched junction nucleotides: 5. The germline CDR1 and CDR2 sequences are SGHNT and YYREEE (reference sequence). The CDR3 is 14 residues long. Here the CDR3 DNA reads TGTGCCAGCAGCTTGGCACTAGCGGACCTCGAGCAGTACTTC. Its translation: CASSLALADLEQYF.

A remark on this clone: The limits of the CDR3 on the DNA are not certain, so only TCRdb's listed CDR3 is given. This chain uses TRBV5-6 with TRBJ2-2; the tabulated D call, TRBD2, remains unverified against the DNA. From its first to its last residue, the CDR3 has 12 amino acids. Germline V gene lookup returns CDR1 SGHDT and CDR2 YYEEEE. The CDR3 loop is CASSLTFGELFF.

Turning to this clone: Other DNA sequences within the sample encode an identical CDR3. The chain employs TRBV6-5 and TRBJ1-1; D gene ambiguous. The CDR3 contains 15 residues. CDR1 and CDR2 from the germline V gene are MNHEY and SVGAGI. V was pared by 0 bases and J by 0 bases, with 8 bases between. The CDR3 loop reads CASSYSRGMNTEAFF. CDR3 coding DNA: TGTGCCAGCAGTTACTCTAGAGGCATGAACACTGAAGCTTTCTTT.

The rearrangement links TRBV4-3 to TRBJ2-1; D not resolved. CDR1 is LGHNA, CDR2 YSLEER, per germline. The CDR3 runs 15 residues. V was clipped by 6 bases and J by 0 bases, with 12 bases between them. The CDR3 reads CASSLDSSSYNEQFF. In DNA form, the CDR3 reads TGCGCCAGCAGTCTAGACTCGAGCTCCTACAATGAGCAGTTCTTC.

J is TRBJ1-1 and V is TRBV5-6, with D uncertain. CDR3 size: 12 residues. From germline, CDR1 is SGHDT and CDR2 YYEEEE. V dropped 6 bases and J dropped 0 bases, with 6 bases sitting between them. The CDR3: CASTFLNTEAFF. The CDR3 DNA reads as TGTGCCAGCACCTTCTTGAACACTGAAGCTTTCTTT. Variable domain in full (rest from reference TRBV5-6 and TRBJ1-1): DAGVTQSPTHLIKTRGQQVTLRCSPKSGHDTVSWYQQALGQGPQFIFQYYEEEERQRGNFPDRFSGHQFPNYSSELNVNALLLGDSALYLCASTFLNTEAFFGQGTRLTVV.

Concerning this clone: At one boundary the junction diverges from the germline segment, which might be a read error. The gene calls are TRBV19 and TRBJ1-6; TRBD1 matches 7 bases. CDR3 size: 15 residues. The germline gives CDR1 LNHDA, CDR2 SQIVND (reference sequence). The CDR3 DNA sequence: TGTGCCAGTAGTATGAGGGGGCGATATAATTCATCCCTCCACTTT. This gives the protein CASSMRGRYNSSLHF.

The CDR3 here is CASSRRQGLIYGYTF. For the CDR3, the DNA is TGCGCCAGCAGCCGTCGGCAGGGTCTCATCTATGGCTACACCTTC. The rearrangement links TRBV4-3 to TRBJ1-2; maybe TRBD1 (5 bases). V shed 4 bases and J shed 4 bases, with 16 bases lying between them. Per germline, CDR1 LGHNA and CDR2 YSLEER. This CDR3 region has 15 residues.

The CDR3 bases are TGTGCCAGCAGCTTATCAATCTCCGGGACAGACTACGAGCAGTACTTC. Translation: CASSLSISGTDYEQYF. The V call is TRBV7-9, the J call TRBJ2-7; 7 bases line up with TRBD1. Germline V gene sequence: CDR1 SEHNR, CDR2 FQNEAQ (reference sequence). This CDR3 has 16 residues. Losses at the gene ends were 2 bases for V and 3 bases for J; bases not matched to a gene: 10.

The CDR3 protein is CASRTGDSDTGELFF. In DNA form, the CDR3 reads TGTGCCAGTAGAACGGGGGACTCTGACACCGGGGAGCTGTTTTTT. J is TRBJ2-2 and V is TRBV19, with D perhaps matching TRBD2 (6 bases). From germline, CDR1 is LNHDA and CDR2 SQIVND (reference sequence). Trimming shortened V by 6 bases and J by 3 bases, and 14 bases separated the two germline ends. The CDR3 is made up of 15 amino acids.

The gene calls are TRBV7-6 and TRBJ2-1; 9 bases are shared with TRBD2. Trimming cost V 1 base and J 7 bases; bases outside gene matches: 8. This CDR3 contains 16 residues. Germline V gene sequence: CDR1 SGHVS, CDR2 FNYEAQ. The CDR3 DNA reads TGTGCCAGCAGCTTAGAGGCTAGCGGGGCTCGGAATGAGCAGTTCTTC. Protein product: CASSLEASGARNEQFF.

The chain employs TRBV5-1 and TRBJ1-4, with TRBD1 identical over 9 bases. Trimming cost V 1 base and J 8 bases; bases outside gene matches: 6. The CDR3 is 15 residues long. The germline gives CDR1 SGHRS, CDR2 YFSETQ. The CDR3 region is CASSLSAGQGEKLFF. CDR3 coding DNA: TGCGCCAGCAGCTTGAGCGCGGGACAGGGCGAAAAACTGTTTTTT. Combining the CDR3 with reference TRBV5-1 and TRBJ1-4 gives the whole variable domain KAGVTQTPRYLIKTRGQQVTLSCSPISGHRSVSWYQQTPGQGLQFLFEYFSETQRNKGNFPGRFSGRQFSNSRSEMNVSTLELGDSALYLCASSLSAGQGEKLFFGSGTQLSVL.

The genes are TRBV27 and TRBJ2-7, with D tentatively TRBD1 (5 bases). Germline CDR1 and CDR2: MNHEY and SMNVEV (reference sequence). This CDR3 region has 16 residues. V lost 2 bases to trimming and J lost 0 bases, with 14 bases between them. The CDR3 DNA follows: TGTGCCAGCAGTTTAACTCCAGGGCGATCCTCCTACGAGCAGTACTTC. As protein: CASSLTPGRSSYEQYF.

A note on this clone: One junction end disagrees with the germline gene, perhaps due to a read error. This chain uses TRBV27 with TRBJ1-2; 7 bases fit TRBD1. Looked up from germline, CDR1 is MNHEY and CDR2 is SMNVEV (reference sequence). The CDR3 is 19 residues long. The CDR3 DNA follows: TGTGCCAGCAGTCTATCCTGGGACAGCCCAACTACTCTTTTATATGGCTACACCTTC. It translates to CASSLSWDSPTTLLYGYTF.

The chain uses TRBV27 and TRBJ1-2; D is perhaps TRBD1 (6 bases). The germline CDR1 and CDR2 sequences are MNHEY and SMNVEV (reference sequence). CDR3 length: 14 residues. The V end lost 5 bases, the J end lost 3 bases, and 13 bases lay between the germline ends. This chain's CDR3 is CASSKEGGDYGYTF. The CDR3, as DNA: TGTGCCAGCAGTAAGGAAGGGGGGGACTATGGCTACACCTTC.

The genes are TRBV6-6 and TRBJ1-2; TRBD1 matches 8 bases. The CDR3 spans 14 residues. Germline lookup yields CDR1 MNHNY and CDR2 SVGAGI (reference sequence). V lost 0 bases and J lost 7; bases outside the gene matches: 4. The CDR3 DNA sequence: TGTGCCAGCAGTTACTCGGGACAGGATTTTGGCTACACCTTC. Its translation is CASSYSGQDFGYTF.

The chain recombines TRBV7-9 with TRBJ2-7; D possibly corresponds to TRBD2 (6 bases). CDR1 is SEHNR and CDR2 is FQNEAQ in the germline V gene (reference sequence). The CDR3 runs to 12 residues. V shed 6 bases and J shed 4 bases, with 10 bases lying between them. CDR3 DNA sequence: TGTGCCAGCAGTGATGGGACTTACGAGCAGTACTTC. Protein product: CASSDGTYEQYF.